Below, one T cell receptor beta chain is given with its context. These data are taken from a study of technical replicates of blood from a handful of donors. TCRdb keeps only in-frame clones here, not all; method: immunoSEQ multiplex PCR. The repertoire consists of some 58,000 clones, with 94% occurring once and the leading ten covering approximately 0.2%. Losses at the gene ends were 3 bases for V and 4 bases for J; bases not matched to a gene: 16. The CDR3 extends over 18 amino acids. Germline V gene lookup returns CDR1 SGHRS and CDR2 YFSETQ. The clonotype comes from a human donor in good health. Sequenced input: T cells isolated from PBMCs. This chain links TRBV5-1 with TRBJ2-5; the match to TRBD1 covers 9 bases. The CDR3 reads CASSSGQGFGSGLETQYF. The DNA of the CDR3 is TGCGCCAGCAGCTCTGGACAGGGGTTCGGTAGCGGACTAGAGACCCAGTACTTC.